This T cell receptor (beta chain) appears in the sequencing data of a study of T-cell memory formation after mild COVID-19. TCRdb redid the calling of the 5' RACE reads with MiXCR, one entry per CDR3 protein. The sample consists of hundreds of thousands of distinct CDR3 sequences, roughly 25% of them appearing once. This clonotype was observed a few times. This TCR was sampled from an adult woman who had mild COVID-19 (a few samples of this study predate the infection). Cell type and time point are not known. Sequencing was carried out using PBMCs or a T cell subset sorted from them (not recorded which).

CDR3 sequence (DNA): TGTGCCAGCAGTCCCTTAAAACAGGGGGCGAACGGCTACACCTTC. It translates to CASSPLKQGANGYTF. The rearrangement uses TRBV12-3 or TRBV12-4 and TRBJ1-2; TRBD1 agrees at 9 bases. The CDR3 length is 15 residues. The trim removed 5 bases at V and 8 bases at J, leaving 12 bases unmatched.